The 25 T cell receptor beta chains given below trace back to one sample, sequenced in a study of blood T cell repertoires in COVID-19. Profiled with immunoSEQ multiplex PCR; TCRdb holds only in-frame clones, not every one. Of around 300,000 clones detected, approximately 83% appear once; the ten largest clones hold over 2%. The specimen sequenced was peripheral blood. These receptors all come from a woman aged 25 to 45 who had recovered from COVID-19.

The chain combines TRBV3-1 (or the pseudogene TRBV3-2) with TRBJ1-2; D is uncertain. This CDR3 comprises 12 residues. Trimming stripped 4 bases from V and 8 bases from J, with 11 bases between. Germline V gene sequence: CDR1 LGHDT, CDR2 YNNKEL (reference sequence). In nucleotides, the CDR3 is TGTGCCAGCAGCCCCAACTCTTGGGGCTACACCTTC. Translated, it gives CASSPNSWGYTF.

The CDR3 nucleotides are TGTGCCAGTGAAACCGGGACTAGACGCACCGGGGAGCTGTTTTTT. Protein product: CASETGTRRTGELFF. The J gene is TRBJ2-2, the V gene TRBV19; TRBD2 matches at 8 bases. The CDR3 sequence is 15 residues long. The germline V gene has CDR1 LNHDA and CDR2 SQIVND (reference sequence). The J segment lost 4 bases and the V segment lost 8 bases, leaving 9 bases of the junction unmatched.

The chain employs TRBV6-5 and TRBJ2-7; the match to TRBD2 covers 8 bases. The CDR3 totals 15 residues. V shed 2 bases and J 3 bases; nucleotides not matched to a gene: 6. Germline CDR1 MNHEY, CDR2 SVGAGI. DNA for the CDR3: TGTGCCAGCAGTTACGGAGCGGGGGAAAGCTACGAGCAGTACTTC. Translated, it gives CASSYGAGESYEQYF.

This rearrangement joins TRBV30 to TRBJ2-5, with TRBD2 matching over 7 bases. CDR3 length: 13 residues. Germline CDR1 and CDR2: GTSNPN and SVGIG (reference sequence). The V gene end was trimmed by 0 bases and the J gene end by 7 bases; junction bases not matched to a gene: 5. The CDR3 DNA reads TGTGCCTGGAGTGTACCTCCGGGGGGGACCCAGTACTTC. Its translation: CAWSVPPGGTQYF.

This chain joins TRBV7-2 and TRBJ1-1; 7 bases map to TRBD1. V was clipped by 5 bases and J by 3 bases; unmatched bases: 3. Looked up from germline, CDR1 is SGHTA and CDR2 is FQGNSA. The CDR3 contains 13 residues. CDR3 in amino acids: CASSQGVYTEAFF. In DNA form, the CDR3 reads TGTGCCAGCAGCCAGGGGGTATACACTGAAGCTTTCTTT.

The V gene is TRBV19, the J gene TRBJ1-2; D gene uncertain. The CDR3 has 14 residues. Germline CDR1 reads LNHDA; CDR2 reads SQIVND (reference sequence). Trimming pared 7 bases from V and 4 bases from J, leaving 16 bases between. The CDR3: CASTREAGVYGYTF. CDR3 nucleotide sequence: TGTGCCAGTACCCGGGAGGCAGGAGTCTATGGCTACACCTTC.

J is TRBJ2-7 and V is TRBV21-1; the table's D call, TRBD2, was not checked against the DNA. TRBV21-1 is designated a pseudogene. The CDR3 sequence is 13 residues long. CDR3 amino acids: CASSTGLYYEQYF. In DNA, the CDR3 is TGTGCCAGCAGCACGGGACTGTACTACGAGCAGTACTTC.

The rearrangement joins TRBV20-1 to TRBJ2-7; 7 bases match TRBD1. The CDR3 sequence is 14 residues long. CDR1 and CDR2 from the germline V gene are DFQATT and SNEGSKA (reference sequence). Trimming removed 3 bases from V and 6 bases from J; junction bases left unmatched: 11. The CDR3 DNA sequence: TGCAGTGCTAGTGACAGGGCCCTATTTACCGAGCAGTACTTC. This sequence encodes CSASDRALFTEQYF.

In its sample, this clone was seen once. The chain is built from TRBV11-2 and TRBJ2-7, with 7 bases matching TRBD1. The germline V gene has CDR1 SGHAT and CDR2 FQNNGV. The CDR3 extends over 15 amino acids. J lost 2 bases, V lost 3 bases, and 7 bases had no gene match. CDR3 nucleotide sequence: TGTGCCAGCAGCTTTGTGGGACAGACCACCTACGAGCAGTACTTC. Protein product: CASSFVGQTTYEQYF. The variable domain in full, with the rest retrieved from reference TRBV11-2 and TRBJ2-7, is EAGVAQSPRYKIIEKRQSVAFWCNPISGHATLYWYQQILGQGPKLLIQFQNNGVVDDSQLPKDRFSAERLKGVDSTLKIQPAKLEDSAVYLCASSFVGQTTYEQYFGPGTRLTVT.

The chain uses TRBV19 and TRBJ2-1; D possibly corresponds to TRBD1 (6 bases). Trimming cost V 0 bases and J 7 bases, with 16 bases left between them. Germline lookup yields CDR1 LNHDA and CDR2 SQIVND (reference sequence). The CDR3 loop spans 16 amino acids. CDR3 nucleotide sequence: TGTGCCAGTAGTATAGATCAGGCAGGGGTAGGGAATGAGCAGTTCTTC. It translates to CASSIDQAGVGNEQFF.

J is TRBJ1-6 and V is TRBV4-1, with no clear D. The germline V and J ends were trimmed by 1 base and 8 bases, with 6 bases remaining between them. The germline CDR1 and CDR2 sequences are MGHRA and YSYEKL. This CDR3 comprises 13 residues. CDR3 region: CASSQGRDSPLHF. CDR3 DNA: TGCGCCAGCAGCCAAGGGAGGGATTCACCCCTCCACTTT.

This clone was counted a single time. The CDR3 DNA follows: TGCGCCAGCAGCCAAGCCAGGGACACTGAAGCTTTCTTT. Translating it yields CASSQARDTEAFF. The chain carries TRBV4-1 and TRBJ1-1; TRBD1 might be the D (5 bases). This CDR3 comprises 13 residues. Germline V CDR1 and CDR2: MGHRA, YSYEKL. V was shortened by 1 base and J by 3 bases, with 6 bases between the two germline ends.

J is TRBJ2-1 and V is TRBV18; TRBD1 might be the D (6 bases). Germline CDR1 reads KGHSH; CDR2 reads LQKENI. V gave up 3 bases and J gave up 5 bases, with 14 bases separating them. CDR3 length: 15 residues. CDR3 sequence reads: CASSPGAGAHNEQFF. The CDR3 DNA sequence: TGTGCCAGCTCACCTGGGGCAGGGGCGCACAATGAGCAGTTCTTC. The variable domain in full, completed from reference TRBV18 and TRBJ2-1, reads NAGVMQNPRHLVRRRGQEARLRCSPMKGHSHVYWYRQLPEEGLKFMVYLQKENIIDESGMPKERFSAEFPKEGPSILRIQQVVRGDSAAYFCASSPGAGAHNEQFFGPGTRLTVL.

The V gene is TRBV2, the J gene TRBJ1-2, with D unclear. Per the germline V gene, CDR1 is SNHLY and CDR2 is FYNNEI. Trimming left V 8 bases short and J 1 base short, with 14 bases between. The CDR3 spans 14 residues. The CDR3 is CASEQVGYNYGYTF. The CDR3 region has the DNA TGTGCCAGCGAGCAGGTCGGATATAACTATGGCTACACCTTC.

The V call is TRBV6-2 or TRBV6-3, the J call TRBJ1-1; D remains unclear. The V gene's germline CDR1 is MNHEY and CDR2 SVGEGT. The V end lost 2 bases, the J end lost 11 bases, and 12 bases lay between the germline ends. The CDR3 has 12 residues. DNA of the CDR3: TGTGCCAGCAGTTACCCGAGCACCGAGGCTTTCTTT. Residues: CASSYPSTEAFF.

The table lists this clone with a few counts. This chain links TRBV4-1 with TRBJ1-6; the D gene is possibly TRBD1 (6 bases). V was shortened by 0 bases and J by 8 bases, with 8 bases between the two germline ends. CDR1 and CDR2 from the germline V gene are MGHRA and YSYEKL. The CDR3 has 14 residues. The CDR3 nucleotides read TGCGCCAGCAGCCAAGACAGGGGTGATTCACCCCTCCACTTT. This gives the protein CASSQDRGDSPLHF.

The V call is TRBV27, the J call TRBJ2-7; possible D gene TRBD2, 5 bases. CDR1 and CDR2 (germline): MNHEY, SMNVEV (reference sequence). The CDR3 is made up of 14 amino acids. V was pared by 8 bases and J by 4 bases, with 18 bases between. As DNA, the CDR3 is TGTGCCAGCGACGGCGGGTCGTTTGTTTACGAGCAGTACTTC. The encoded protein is CASDGGSFVYEQYF.

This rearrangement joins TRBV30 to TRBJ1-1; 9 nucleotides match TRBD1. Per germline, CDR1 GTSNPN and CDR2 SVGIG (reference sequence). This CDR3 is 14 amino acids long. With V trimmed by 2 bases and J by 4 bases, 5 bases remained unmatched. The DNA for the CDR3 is TGTGCCTGGAGTCCCGGGACAGGGTTCACTGAAGCTTTCTTT. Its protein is CAWSPGTGFTEAFF.

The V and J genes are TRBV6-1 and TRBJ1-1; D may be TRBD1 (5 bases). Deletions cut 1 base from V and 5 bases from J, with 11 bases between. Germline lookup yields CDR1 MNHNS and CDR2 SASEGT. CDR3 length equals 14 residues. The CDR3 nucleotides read TGTGCCAGCAGTGAAGTTAGCGGGGGAACTGAAGCTTTCTTT. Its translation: CASSEVSGGTEAFF.

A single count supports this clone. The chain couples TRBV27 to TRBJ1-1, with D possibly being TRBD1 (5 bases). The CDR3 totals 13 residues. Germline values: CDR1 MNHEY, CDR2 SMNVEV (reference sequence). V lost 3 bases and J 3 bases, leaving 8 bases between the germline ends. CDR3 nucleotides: TGTGCCAGCAGTTTTGTAGGGGACACTGAAGCTTTCTTT. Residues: CASSFVGDTEAFF.

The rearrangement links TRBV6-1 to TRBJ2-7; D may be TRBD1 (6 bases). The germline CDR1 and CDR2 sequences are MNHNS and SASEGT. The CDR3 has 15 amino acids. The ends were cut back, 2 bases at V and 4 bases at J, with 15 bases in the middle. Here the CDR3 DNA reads TGTGCCAGCAGTGAATTGGCAGGGGAAGGGTACGAGCAGTACTTC. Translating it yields CASSELAGEGYEQYF.

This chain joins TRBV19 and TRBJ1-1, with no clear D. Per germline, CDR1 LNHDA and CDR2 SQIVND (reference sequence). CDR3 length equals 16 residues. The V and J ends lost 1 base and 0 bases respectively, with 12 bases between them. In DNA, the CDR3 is TGTGCCAGTAGTATAGGAGGGCCCCTCATGAACACTGAAGCTTTCTTT. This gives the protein CASSIGGPLMNTEAFF.

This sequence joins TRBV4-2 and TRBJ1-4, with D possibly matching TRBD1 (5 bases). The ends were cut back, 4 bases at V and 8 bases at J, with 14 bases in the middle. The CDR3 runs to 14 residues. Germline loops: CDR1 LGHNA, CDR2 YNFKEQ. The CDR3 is CASSPFGAEEKLFF. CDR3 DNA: TGTGCCAGCAGCCCATTTGGGGCGGAGGAAAAACTGTTTTTT.

The CDR3: CASRPPGNTEAFF. In DNA form, the CDR3 reads TGTGCCAGCAGGCCGCCCGGGAACACTGAAGCTTTCTTT. The chain carries TRBV7-9 and TRBJ1-1, with D unclear. CDR1 is SEHNR, CDR2 FQNEAQ, per germline (reference sequence). Trimming left V 6 bases short and J 1 base short, with 9 bases between. CDR3 length: 13 residues.

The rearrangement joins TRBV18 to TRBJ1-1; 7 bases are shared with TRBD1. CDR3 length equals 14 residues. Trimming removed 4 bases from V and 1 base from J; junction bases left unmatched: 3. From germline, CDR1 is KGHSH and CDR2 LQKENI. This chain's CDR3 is CASSLQGRNTEAFF. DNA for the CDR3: TGTGCCAGCTCACTACAGGGGCGGAACACTGAAGCTTTCTTT.